This entry concerns a single T cell receptor beta chain. These data belong to a study of blood T cell repertoires in COVID-19. TCRdb's copy holds only in-frame clones and misses some; the assay was immunoSEQ multiplex PCR. Of 150,000 to 200,000 clones detected, about 86% appear once; the ten largest clones hold roughly 7.8%. The CDR3 covers 16 residues. In germline, CDR1 is SQVTM, CDR2 ANQGSEA. Unmatched junction bases numbered 4, after V lost 0 bases and J lost 4 bases. This TCR was sampled from a man in his 60s with acute or convalescent COVID-19. This chain uses TRBV29-1 with TRBJ2-1; 12 bases align to TRBD1. Sequencing was done on a sample of peripheral blood. This CDR3 reads CSVEDPGQGAYNEQFF. DNA for the CDR3: TGCAGCGTTGAAGATCCGGGACAGGGGGCTTACAATGAGCAGTTCTTC.